This TCR beta chain was sequenced during a study of cytomegalovirus exposure and HLA in healthy donors. About the study: Genetic ancestry analysis placed approximately 78% of the 400 or so donors that were genotyped in the Caucasian-associated cluster.

The PCR used 60 Vbeta and 13 Jbeta primers. Original processing notes: Roughly 12 million shared chains were among 65 million to 85 million unique TCR beta chains counted in a later analysis. Here immunoSEQ multiplex PCR was the method, and the copy in TCRdb shows in-frame clones only, minus some. For V, J and clone size, that table is used; D and trimming come from the DNA. This table holds 50,000 to 60,000 clones. Concerning this clone: Its antigen is currently unknown.

Study outcomes and limitations: Later analysis indicated greater clonal expansion among HLA-associated TCR beta chains than among equally common other chains. Per a later analysis, 15,000 to 20,000 TCR beta sequences showed association with HLA alleles at 0.05 false discovery rate.

Germline values: CDR1 LNHDA, CDR2 SQIVND (reference sequence). CDR3 length: 14 amino acids. V lost 2 bases and J 10 bases, leaving 14 bases between the germline ends. V is TRBV19 and J is TRBJ2-2, with D possibly TRBD1 on 5 matching bases. This sequence was found in a woman aged 45-65 years in good health and CMV-seropositive. The sample taken for sequencing was PBMCs. In nucleotides, the CDR3 is TGTGCCAGTAGTATAAGGGGCAGTACTGTGGAGCTGTTTTTT. Translating gives CASSIRGSTVELFF.